The 2 T cell receptor beta chains in this list originate from one sample, sequenced in a study of cytomegalovirus exposure and HLA in healthy donors. 60 Vbeta and 13 Jbeta primers were used in PCR. Sequencing was performed with immunoSEQ multiplex PCR; in TCRdb, only in-frame clones are kept and a portion is missing. Of 150,000 to 200,000 clones in the sample, less than 90% are singletons; the top ten hold less than 5%. Material: PBMCs. All receptors come from a man aged 50 to 59 in good health and CMV-seropositive.

The rearrangement links TRBV4-2 to TRBJ1-2, with a weak D call TRBD1 (5 bases). This CDR3 comprises 15 residues. The germline V and J ends were trimmed by 0 bases and 4 bases, with 12 bases remaining between them. Germline lookup yields CDR1 LGHNA and CDR2 YNFKEQ. In DNA form, the CDR3 reads TGTGCCAGCAGCCAAGATCGAAGGGGCGGCTATGGCTACACCTTC. This translates into CASSQDRRGGYGYTF.

The chain recombines TRBV6-5 with TRBJ2-7; 9 bases are a match to TRBD1. The CDR3 has 13 amino acids. J gave up 5 bases and V 10 bases, and 9 bases lay outside the gene matches. CDR1 is MNHEY and CDR2 is SVGAGI in the germline V gene. CDR3 sequence: CATRTGEKHEQYF. CDR3 DNA sequence: TGTGCCACCCGGACAGGGGAGAAACACGAGCAGTACTTC.